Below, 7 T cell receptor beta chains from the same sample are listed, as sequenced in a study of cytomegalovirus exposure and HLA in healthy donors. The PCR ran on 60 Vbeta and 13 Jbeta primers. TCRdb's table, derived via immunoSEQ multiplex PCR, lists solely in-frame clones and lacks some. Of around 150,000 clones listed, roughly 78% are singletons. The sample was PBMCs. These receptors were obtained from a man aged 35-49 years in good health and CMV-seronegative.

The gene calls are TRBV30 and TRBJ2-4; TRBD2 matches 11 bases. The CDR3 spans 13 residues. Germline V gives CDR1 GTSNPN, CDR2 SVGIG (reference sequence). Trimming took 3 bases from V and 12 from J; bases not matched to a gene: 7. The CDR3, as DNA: TGTGCCTGGAGCCCGACTAGCGGGATCAGTCAGTACTTC. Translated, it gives CAWSPTSGISQYF.

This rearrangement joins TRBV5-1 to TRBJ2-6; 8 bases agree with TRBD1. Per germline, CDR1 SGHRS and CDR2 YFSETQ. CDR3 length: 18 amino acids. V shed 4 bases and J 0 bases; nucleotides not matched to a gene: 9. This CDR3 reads CASSGWTGKSSGANVLTF. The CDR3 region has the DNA TGCGCCAGCAGCGGATGGACAGGGAAAAGCTCTGGGGCCAACGTCCTGACTTTC.

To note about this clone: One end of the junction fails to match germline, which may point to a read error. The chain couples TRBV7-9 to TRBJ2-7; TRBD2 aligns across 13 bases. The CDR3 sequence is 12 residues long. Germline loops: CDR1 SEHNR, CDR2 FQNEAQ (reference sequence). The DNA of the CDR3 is TGTGCCAGCAGTACTAGCGGGAGGGCGGTCGAATTC. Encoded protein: CASSTSGRAVEF.

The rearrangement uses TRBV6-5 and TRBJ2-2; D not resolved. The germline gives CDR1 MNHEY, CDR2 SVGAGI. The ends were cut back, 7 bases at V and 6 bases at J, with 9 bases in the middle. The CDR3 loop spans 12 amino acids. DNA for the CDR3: TGTGCCAGCACCACACGGGCCGGGGAGCTGTTTTTT. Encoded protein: CASTTRAGELFF.

In DNA, the CDR3 is TGTGCCAGTAGTATGCGCGCCACCTCTGGAAACACCATATATTTT. Translation gives CASSMRATSGNTIYF. This chain connects TRBV19 to TRBJ1-3; D is uncertain. Per the germline V gene, CDR1 is LNHDA and CDR2 is SQIVND (reference sequence). This CDR3 comprises 15 residues. Trimming removed 3 bases from V and 0 bases from J, with 9 bases in between.

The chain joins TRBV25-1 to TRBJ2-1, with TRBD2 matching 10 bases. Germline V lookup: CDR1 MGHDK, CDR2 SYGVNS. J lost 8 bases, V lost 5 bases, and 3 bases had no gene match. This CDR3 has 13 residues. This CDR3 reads CASSPSGSDEQFF. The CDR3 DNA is TGTGCCAGCAGTCCTAGCGGGAGCGATGAGCAGTTCTTC.

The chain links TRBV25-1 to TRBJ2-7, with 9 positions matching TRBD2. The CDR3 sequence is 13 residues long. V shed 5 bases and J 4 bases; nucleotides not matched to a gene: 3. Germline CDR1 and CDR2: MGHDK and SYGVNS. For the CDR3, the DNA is TGTGCCAGCAGTTCTAGCGGGATGTACGAGCAGTACTTC. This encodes CASSSSGMYEQYF.